The 21 T cell receptor beta chains in this list originate from one sample, sequenced in a study of human T cells and chemical hapten exposure. Described time point: healthy volunteer bleed at 2 weeks. The total RNA was obtained from whole blood that was not fractionated. One entry per CDR3 protein, called by TCRdb with MiXCR from the RACE reads. The repertoire includes around 31,000 distinct CDR3 sequences, around 7.4% of them detected once, and almost 10% sits in the top ten. The sequenced material came from whole blood. The source is a human donor in good health. Some clones in this sample may be carry-over from other donors' samples.

A word on this clonotype: A much larger clone lies one base from this, so it may be a read error. Because it lacks the conserved phenylalanine or tryptophan at the end, this CDR3 is likely a read error. V usage is TRBV5-1 and J usage is TRBJ1-6, with a tentative D call TRBD1 (5 bases). The CDR3 contains 12 residues. With 6 bases removed from V and 12 bases from J, the gap between germline ends came to 13 bases. CDR1 is SGHRS and CDR2 is YFSETQ in the germline V gene. Written as DNA, the CDR3 is TGCGCCAGCAAGGCGGGGCGGGGACCCCTCCACTTG. The encoded protein is CASKAGRGPLHL.

Ten or more counts support this clonotype. The chain has TRBV6-5 and TRBJ2-3; tentative D call: TRBD2 (6 bases). This CDR3 region has 15 residues. Trimming took off 6 bases at V and 2 bases at J, with 15 bases between the two ends. Germline loops: CDR1 MNHEY, CDR2 SVGAGI. CDR3 in amino acids: CASRLSGGATDTQYF. The CDR3 DNA reads as TGTGCCAGCAGACTTTCTGGAGGGGCCACAGATACGCAGTATTTT.

The chain recombines TRBV6-5 with TRBJ1-6, with D hard to call. Trimming removed 4 bases from V and 10 bases from J, with 14 bases in between. Germline V CDR1 and CDR2: MNHEY, SVGAGI. The CDR3 covers 14 residues. The CDR3 spells CASSFGQEWSPLHF. CDR3 bases: TGTGCCAGCAGTTTTGGCCAGGAATGGTCACCCCTCCACTTT.

V usage is TRBV20-1 and J usage is TRBJ1-5; D ambiguous. Trimming took 7 bases from V and 0 from J, leaving 7 bases between them. Germline values: CDR1 DFQATT, CDR2 SNEGSKA (reference sequence). The CDR3 runs 12 residues. CDR3 in amino acids: CSVRNSNQPQHF. In DNA, the CDR3 is TGCAGTGTCCGGAATAGCAATCAGCCCCAGCATTTT.

About this clonotype: This may stem from a read error, because a much larger clone lies one nucleotide away. The chain joins TRBV6-1 to TRBJ2-7; D uncertain. From germline, CDR1 is MNHNS and CDR2 SASEGT. The CDR3 totals 13 residues. CDR3 nucleotides: TGTGTCAGCAATATGGAGTACTTTGACGAGCAGTACTTC. This encodes CVSNMEYFDEQYF.

There are many counts of this clonotype. The chain carries TRBV28 and TRBJ1-1; D unclear. The V and J ends lost 4 bases and 1 base respectively, with 10 bases between them. Germline CDR1 MDHEN, CDR2 SYDVKM. The CDR3 spans 14 residues. CDR3 in DNA: TGTGCCAGCAGTTCCCCGCTACAGAACACTGAAGCTTTCTTT. This sequence encodes CASSSPLQNTEAFF.

The rearrangement links TRBV6-5 to TRBJ1-5; D is ambiguous. Per the germline V gene, CDR1 is MNHEY and CDR2 is SVGAGI. The CDR3 spans 14 residues. The ends were cut back, 5 bases at V and 2 bases at J, with 10 bases in the middle. The DNA of the CDR3 is TGTGCCAGCAGTCCCGAACGGGGCAATCAGCCCCAGCATTTT. It yields the protein CASSPERGNQPQHF.

The rearrangement uses TRBV12-3 or TRBV12-4 and TRBJ1-5, with D maybe TRBD1 (5 bases). V shed 7 bases and J shed 3 bases, with 10 bases lying between them. The length of the CDR3 is 13 residues. The CDR3 loop reads CASTAGSNQPQHF. As DNA, the CDR3 is TGTGCCAGCACCGCAGGGTCCAATCAGCCCCAGCATTTT.

In regard to this clonotype: This may come from a read error, since a much larger clone is one base off. This chain links TRBV7-2 with TRBJ1-1, with TRBD1 matching over 9 bases. Trimming took 3 bases from V and 4 from J; bases not matched to a gene: 15. Germline CDR1 and CDR2: SGHTA and FQGNSA. The CDR3 has 18 residues. The CDR3 reads CASSFYANPGQGGTEAFF. The CDR3 DNA is TGTGCCAGCAGCTTCTATGCAAATCCGGGACAGGGTGGCACTGAAGCTTTCTTT.

This clonotype was seen only a few times. A read error may produce the germline difference seen at one junction end. The chain combines TRBV5-1 with TRBJ1-4, with D unresolved. This CDR3 has 16 residues. The germline CDR1 and CDR2 sequences are SGHRS and YFSETQ. Here the CDR3 reads CASSLAFDGTHEKLFF. The CDR3 DNA follows: TGCGCCAGCAGCTTGGCCTTTGACGGAACTCATGAAAAACTGTTTTTT.

V and J are TRBV3-1 and TRBJ2-5, with a tentative D call TRBD2 (5 bases). V lost 0 bases, J lost 3 bases, and 8 bases lay in between. The germline gives CDR1 LGHDT, CDR2 YNNKEL (reference sequence). There are 14 residues in the CDR3. The CDR3 nucleotides are TGTGCCAGCAGCCAAGATAGGGAGAAAGAGACCCAGTACTTC. It is translated as CASSQDREKETQYF.

The chain recombines TRBV27 with TRBJ2-1, with D perhaps TRBD2 (6 bases). CDR3 length equals 16 residues. V shed 1 base and J shed 5 bases, with 15 bases lying between them. Germline V lookup: CDR1 MNHEY, CDR2 SMNVEV (reference sequence). The CDR3 nucleotides are TGTGCCAGCAGTTTATGGGGACTGGGATCCCACAATGAGCAGTTCTTC. The encoded protein is CASSLWGLGSHNEQFF.

This clonotype was detected many times. The CDR3 loop is CASSLPNIPGDRGEQFF. The DNA for the CDR3 is TGCGCCAGCAGCTTACCGAATATTCCAGGGGATCGGGGTGAGCAGTTCTTC. The V and J genes are TRBV5-1 and TRBJ2-1; D perhaps matches TRBD1 (6 bases). The germline V gene has CDR1 SGHRS and CDR2 YFSETQ. Trimming removed 2 bases at V and 9 bases at J, with 24 bases between. The length of the CDR3 is 17 residues. The complete variable domain, with remaining parts taken from reference TRBV5-1 and TRBJ2-1, reads KAGVTQTPRYLIKTRGQQVTLSCSPISGHRSVSWYQQTPGQGLQFLFEYFSETQRNKGNFPGRFSGRQFSNSRSEMNVSTLELGDSALYLCASSLPNIPGDRGEQFFGPGTRLTVL.

The chain uses TRBV7-2 and TRBJ2-5; the D gene is possibly TRBD2 (7 bases). Germline lookup yields CDR1 SGHTA and CDR2 FQGNSA. This CDR3 contains 16 residues. V was cut by 2 bases and J by 3 bases, with 16 bases left in between. Here the CDR3 DNA reads TGTGCCAGCAGCTTAATGGGGGGGCGAGCGGAAGAGACCCAGTACTTC. Translated: CASSLMGGRAEETQYF.

The count of this clonotype is one. Just one base apart from a much larger clone, this may be a read error. The chain couples TRBV20-1 to TRBJ2-5; D remains ambiguous. CDR1 is DFQATT, CDR2 SNEGSKA, per germline (reference sequence). The CDR3 has 12 amino acids. CDR3 nucleotide sequence: TGCAGTGCTAGAGATTTGGCGGTCACCCAGCACTTC. Encoded protein: CSARDLAVTQHF.

This clonotype showed up just a few times. The chain joins TRBV20-1 to TRBJ1-3; D is perhaps TRBD1 (5 bases). CDR3 length: 12 amino acids. The germline CDR1 and CDR2 sequences are DFQATT and SNEGSKA (reference sequence). V was shortened by 1 base and J by 11 bases, with 12 bases between the two germline ends. The CDR3, as DNA: TGCAGTGCTAGAGCCGGGACCCAACCCATATATTTT. Its translation is CSARAGTQPIYF.

This clonotype was observed at least ten times. The J gene is TRBJ1-1, the V gene TRBV20-1, with D unclear. The CDR3 runs to 13 residues. Trimming took 0 bases from V and 0 from J, leaving 5 bases between them. Germline V CDR1 and CDR2: DFQATT, SNEGSKA (reference sequence). The CDR3 DNA sequence: TGCAGTGCTAGAGATTACTTGAACACTGAAGCTTTCTTT. Its protein is CSARDYLNTEAFF.

This clonotype has at least ten counts. The chain couples TRBV3-1 to TRBJ1-5; D is possibly TRBD1 (6 bases). Germline loops: CDR1 LGHDT, CDR2 YNNKEL (reference sequence). The CDR3 is 15 amino acids. V lost 2 bases and J 6 bases, leaving 14 bases between the germline ends. The CDR3 region has the DNA TGTGCCAGCAGCCAAATAGCAGGGGCCTCTCAGCCCCAGCATTTT. Residues: CASSQIAGASQPQHF. The variable domain in full, with the rest retrieved from reference TRBV3-1 and TRBJ1-5, is DTAVSQTPKYLVTQMGNDKSIKCEQNLGHDTMYWYKQDSKKFLKIMFSYNNKELIINETVPNRFSPKSPDKAHLNLHINSLELGDSAVYFCASSQIAGASQPQHFGDGTRLSIL.

As to this clonotype: A junction end diverges from the germline sequence, so it may reflect a read error. The J gene is TRBJ1-2, the V gene TRBV20-1; 8 nucleotides line up with TRBD1. The length of the CDR3 is 14 residues. The germline V gene has CDR1 DFQATT and CDR2 SNEGSKA (reference sequence). The DNA of the CDR3 is TGCAGTGCTAGAGAGACAGGGGAAGACTATGGCGACACCTTC. Amino acid sequence: CSARETGEDYGDTF.

The chain combines TRBV29-1 with TRBJ2-3, with D hard to call. Trimming pared 3 bases from V and 2 bases from J, leaving 9 bases between. The germline V gene encodes CDR1 SQVTM and CDR2 ANQGSEA. CDR3 size: 13 residues. CDR3 coding DNA: TGCAGCGTTGAGGGAAGTCACACAGATACGCAGTATTTT. This gives the protein CSVEGSHTDTQYF.

This clonotype was counted ten times or more. The chain has TRBV20-1 and TRBJ2-2, with TRBD1 as a possible D gene (5 bases). The V end lost 3 bases, the J end lost 0 bases, and 14 bases lay between the germline ends. This CDR3 comprises 16 residues. The germline CDR1 and CDR2 sequences are DFQATT and SNEGSKA (reference sequence). CDR3 amino acids: CSARGRGAANTGELFF. In DNA form, the CDR3 reads TGCAGTGCTAGGGGTAGGGGTGCGGCGAACACCGGGGAGCTGTTTTTT.